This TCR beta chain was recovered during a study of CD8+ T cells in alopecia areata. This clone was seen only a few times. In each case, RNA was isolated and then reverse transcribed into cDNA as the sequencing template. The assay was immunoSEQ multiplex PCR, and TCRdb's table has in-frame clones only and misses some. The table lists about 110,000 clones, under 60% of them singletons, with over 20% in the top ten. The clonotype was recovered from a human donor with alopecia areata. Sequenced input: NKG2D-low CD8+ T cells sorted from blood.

The CDR3 is CSVESEGSTYEQYF. CDR3 bases: TGCAGCGTTGAAAGCGAGGGTTCGACCTACGAGCAGTACTTC. V and J are TRBV29-1 and TRBJ2-7; the D gene is possibly TRBD2 (5 bases). Trimming stripped 2 bases from V and 2 bases from J, with 13 bases between. Germline V gene data show CDR1 as SQVTM and CDR2 as ANQGSEA. The CDR3 is 14 amino acids.